This T cell receptor (beta chain) was retrieved from a study of neoadjuvant nivolumab and ipilimumab in lung cancer (TCRdb year 2020). Turning to the overall study: Nivolumab was administered intravenously at 3 mg/kg on days 1, 15 and 29, and in the combination arm ipilimumab 1 mg/kg was added on day 1 only. For each study arm, the primary endpoint of the trial was the rate of major pathologic response (MPR) in the intention-to-treat population. Of the roughly 45 patients with operable NSCLC treated in the trial, approximately 23 were randomized to nivolumab monotherapy and approximately 20 to nivolumab plus ipilimumab. TCR repertoires were compared between pretherapy (baseline) peripheral blood and tumors resected at surgery after neoadjuvant immune checkpoint blockade. Matched pretherapy and resected tumor pairs were analyzed from seven patients, of whom four had been treated with nivolumab and three with nivolumab plus ipilimumab. General study outcomes and caveats: Resected tumors had greater TCR richness and clonality than tumor-adjacent uninvolved lung, and increases were observed in more dual-therapy-treated tumors. Tumor T-cell richness and clonality rose from pretherapy to surgery in three of three dual-therapy tumors but in only two of four nivolumab-treated tumors. No significant correlation was found between TCR clonality and pathologic tumor regression, and only one major-pathologic-response sample was available for the clonality analysis. A small number of samples was subjected to TCR sequencing. Pretherapy blood TCR richness correlated positively with richness in tumors resected after neoadjuvant therapy (Spearman R ≈ 0.8).

About this clone itself: Its antigen is still unknown. No per-base quality is available; no much larger clone lies one base away.

According to the study, the label for this sample's time point signals: pretherapy, before neoadjuvant immune checkpoint inhibitors. Samples came from the phase 2 randomized NEOSTAR trial, which tested neoadjuvant nivolumab or nivolumab plus ipilimumab followed by surgery in operable NSCLC. Including the terminal cysteine and phenylalanine, the CDR3 comprises 14 residues. The kept DNA is CDR3 alone, 42 bases in frame from the first base. The germline V gene (reference sequence) specifies SGHKS as CDR1 and YYEKEE as CDR2. The V end gives up 4 bases and the J end 5 bases, leaving 7 bases in the junction not matched to a gene. The library was produced with the immunoSEQ multiplex PCR assay. As for the authors' bioinformatics: Richness and clonality were used to summarize the repertoires, and clones that significantly expanded or contracted between pre- and post-therapy samples were identified. TCRdb holds this immuneACCESS table with in-frame rearrangements only. Some clones are missing; in checked studies, unresolved V genes explain under half, and the rest has no known cause. That table furnishes V, J and clone size, whereas the DNA furnished D and trimming. Across this sample there are 40,000 to 55,000 clones, with around nine tenths seen only once. Approximately 3.5% of the sample comes from the top ten.

The sequence derives from an adult with non-small cell lung cancer. Some clones in this sample may be carry-over from other donors' samples. The chain couples TRBV5-5 to TRBJ2-5, and 8 junction bases match TRBD2. Here the sequenced sample was blood, taken before neoadjuvant nivolumab, alone or with ipilimumab. The DNA reads TGTGCCAGCAGCGGCGGCGCGGGAGGTGAGACCCAGTACTTC. Its translation is CASSGGAGGETQYF.